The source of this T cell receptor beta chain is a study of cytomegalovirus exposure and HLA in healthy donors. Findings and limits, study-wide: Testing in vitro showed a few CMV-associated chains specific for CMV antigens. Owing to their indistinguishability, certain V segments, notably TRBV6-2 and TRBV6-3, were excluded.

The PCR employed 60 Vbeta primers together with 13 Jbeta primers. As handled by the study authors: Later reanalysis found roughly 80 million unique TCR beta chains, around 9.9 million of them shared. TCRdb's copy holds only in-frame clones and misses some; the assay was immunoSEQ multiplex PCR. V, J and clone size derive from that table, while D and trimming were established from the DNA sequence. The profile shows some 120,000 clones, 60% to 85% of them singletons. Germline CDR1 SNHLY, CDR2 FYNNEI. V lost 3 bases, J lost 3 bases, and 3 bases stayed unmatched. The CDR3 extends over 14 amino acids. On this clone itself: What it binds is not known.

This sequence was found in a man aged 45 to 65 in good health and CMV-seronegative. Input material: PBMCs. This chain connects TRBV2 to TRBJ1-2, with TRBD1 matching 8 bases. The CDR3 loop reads CASSDRGRDYGYTF. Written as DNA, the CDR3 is TGTGCCAGCAGTGACAGGGGGCGCGACTATGGCTACACCTTC. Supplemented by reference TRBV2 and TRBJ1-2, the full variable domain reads EPEVTQTPSHQVTQMGQEVILRCVPISNHLYFYWYRQILGQKVEFLVSFYNNEISEKSEIFDDQFSVERPDGSNFTLKIRSTKLEDSAMYFCASSDRGRDYGYTFGSGTRLTVV.